This entry lists 23 T cell receptor beta chains sequenced from one sample in a study of blood T cell repertoires in COVID-19. Assay: immunoSEQ multiplex PCR; the TCRdb copy retains only in-frame clones and omits some. The sample includes some 300,000 clones, around nine tenths seen only once; the top ten take roughly a tenth. Sequenced: PBMCs or T cells enriched from blood (not recorded which). The receptors stem from a woman in her twenties or thirties who had recovered from COVID-19.

The chain combines TRBV6-1 with TRBJ2-7, with 7 nucleotides matching TRBD1. CDR1 is MNHNS, CDR2 SASEGT, per germline. The CDR3 is 16 amino acids. V shed 3 bases, J shed 2 bases, and the junction held 10 bases outside the gene matches. CDR3 coding DNA: TGTGCCAGCAGTGACTGGATGACAGGGAACCCCTACGAGCAGTACTTC. This encodes CASSDWMTGNPYEQYF.

The chain carries TRBV6-6 and TRBJ1-2, with no clear D. Germline V gene data show CDR1 as MNHNY and CDR2 as SVGAGI (reference sequence). The CDR3 consists of 12 residues. Between the trimmed V and J ends, which lost 7 bases and 3 bases, there was a span of 9 bases. CDR3 DNA: TGTGCCAGCACATTCGGTGACTATGGCTACACCTTC. Its protein is CASTFGDYGYTF.

The V call is TRBV30, the J call TRBJ1-4, with TRBD1 matching over 8 bases. The V and J ends lost 7 bases and 4 bases, in that order; junction bases with no gene match: 8. This CDR3 region has 14 residues. Germline values: CDR1 GTSNPN, CDR2 SVGIG (reference sequence). This CDR3 reads CASGQGFGNEKLFF. CDR3 sequence (DNA): TGTGCCTCCGGACAGGGCTTTGGTAATGAAAAACTGTTTTTT. The entire variable domain, with the rest obtained from reference TRBV30 and TRBJ1-4, is as follows: SQTIHQWPATLVQPVGSPLSLECTVEGTSNPNLYWYRQAAGRGLQLLFYSVGIGQISSEVPQNLSASRPQDRQFILSSKKLLLSDSGFYLCASGQGFGNEKLFFGSGTQLSVL.

This chain uses TRBV19 with TRBJ1-5; 10 bases line up with TRBD1. Germline V gene sequence: CDR1 LNHDA, CDR2 SQIVND (reference sequence). Losses at the gene ends were 6 bases for V and 7 bases for J; bases not matched to a gene: 9. The CDR3 covers 15 residues. The CDR3 nucleotides read TGTGCCAGTAGGGAGACAGGGGGCGTGAGCCAGCCCCAGCATTTT. It is translated as CASRETGGVSQPQHF.

This clone showed up just once. The chain couples TRBV18 to TRBJ2-7, with D perhaps matching TRBD2 (5 bases). CDR1 and CDR2 from the germline V gene are KGHSH and LQKENI. Deletions cut 4 bases from V and 1 base from J, with 14 bases between. This CDR3 contains 15 residues. The CDR3 protein is CASSLGSEHSYEQYF. As DNA, the CDR3 is TGTGCCAGCTCACTGGGTAGCGAGCATTCCTACGAGCAGTACTTC. Filled out from reference TRBV18 and TRBJ2-7, the complete variable domain reads NAGVMQNPRHLVRRRGQEARLRCSPMKGHSHVYWYRQLPEEGLKFMVYLQKENIIDESGMPKERFSAEFPKEGPSILRIQQVVRGDSAAYFCASSLGSEHSYEQYFGPGTRLTVT.

The gene calls are TRBV7-9 and TRBJ2-7, with TRBD1 matching 7 bases. This CDR3 is built from 13 residues. The junction had 2 bases not matched to a gene; V was cut back by 2 bases and J by 4 bases. Germline-derived CDR1 and CDR2 are SEHNR and FQNEAQ (reference sequence). This CDR3 is CASSLLQGYEQYF. CDR3 in DNA: TGTGCCAGCAGCTTATTACAGGGGTACGAGCAGTACTTC.

The CDR3 region has the DNA TGTGCCAGCAGGGAGACGGGCAATCAGCCCCAGCATTTT. This sequence encodes CASRETGNQPQHF. This chain joins TRBV28 and TRBJ1-5; D gene ambiguous. CDR1 MDHEN and CDR2 SYDVKM come from the germline V gene. Trimming took off 6 bases at V and 2 bases at J, with 8 bases between the two ends. The CDR3 covers 13 residues.

The chain is built from TRBV19 and TRBJ1-5; a possible D gene is TRBD1 (6 bases). CDR1 is LNHDA, CDR2 SQIVND, per germline (reference sequence). With 5 bases removed from V and 4 bases from J, the gap between germline ends came to 12 bases. The CDR3 is 14 amino acids. CDR3 DNA sequence: TGTGCCAGTAGTGGACAGAGCATGAATCAGCCCCAGCATTTT. It encodes CASSGQSMNQPQHF. Combining the CDR3 with reference TRBV19 and TRBJ1-5 gives the whole variable domain DGGITQSPKYLFRKEGQNVTLSCEQNLNHDAMYWYRQDPGQGLRLIYYSQIVNDFQKGDIAEGYSVSREKKESFPLTVTSAQKNPTAFYLCASSGQSMNQPQHFGDGTRLSIL.

The rearrangement joins TRBV5-1 to TRBJ2-1, with unresolved D. V was pared by 3 bases and J by 0 bases, with 10 bases between. The CDR3 runs 15 residues. Germline assignment: CDR1 SGHRS and CDR2 YFSETQ. The DNA for the CDR3 is TGCGCCAGCAGCTCATCTAGACTCTCCTACAATGAGCAGTTCTTC. Protein sequence: CASSSSRLSYNEQFF. The full variable domain, completed using reference TRBV5-1 and TRBJ2-1, is KAGVTQTPRYLIKTRGQQVTLSCSPISGHRSVSWYQQTPGQGLQFLFEYFSETQRNKGNFPGRFSGRQFSNSRSEMNVSTLELGDSALYLCASSSSRLSYNEQFFGPGTRLTVL.

With respect to this clone: One end of the junction is discordant with germline, which a read error may explain. V gene TRBV27 combines with J gene TRBJ2-1, with TRBD2 as a possible D gene (7 bases). The CDR3 loop spans 14 amino acids. Germline V gene lookup returns CDR1 MNHEY and CDR2 SMNVEV (reference sequence). Here the CDR3 DNA reads TGTGCCAGCAGTTTAACAGGGAGGGTAGTCGATTCGGTCTTC. This sequence encodes CASSLTGRVVDSVF.

V and J are TRBV6-2 or TRBV6-3 and TRBJ2-7, with D perhaps TRBD2 (5 bases). Looked up from germline, CDR1 is MNHEY and CDR2 is SVGEGT. V was cut by 6 bases and J by 4 bases, with 19 bases left in between. This CDR3 spans 15 amino acids. Here the CDR3 DNA reads TGTGCCAGCAGCCCGCAAGGAGGTATTGTGTACGAGCAGTACTTC. Encoded protein: CASSPQGGIVYEQYF.

J is TRBJ1-2 and V is TRBV28; D is unresolved. This CDR3 has 13 amino acids. Germline values: CDR1 MDHEN, CDR2 SYDVKM. V lost 3 bases to trimming and J lost 6 bases, with 11 bases between them. Here the CDR3 reads CASSLGRVDGYTF. CDR3 sequence (DNA): TGTGCCAGCAGTTTGGGTCGGGTTGATGGCTACACCTTC.

This chain uses TRBV7-9 with TRBJ1-1; no clear D. This CDR3 comprises 17 residues. V was pared by 5 bases and J by 1 base, with 20 bases between. Germline V lookup: CDR1 SEHNR, CDR2 FQNEAQ (reference sequence). The CDR3 bases are TGTGCCAGCAGCCATATAACTATTCCCGCCGGGAACACTGAAGCTTTCTTT. Translated: CASSHITIPAGNTEAFF.

The V gene is TRBV6-5, the J gene TRBJ2-1; D might be TRBD2 (6 bases). The CDR3 extends over 12 amino acids. Trimming pared 2 bases from V and 9 bases from J, leaving 8 bases between. Germline V gene data show CDR1 as MNHEY and CDR2 as SVGAGI. For the CDR3, the DNA is TGTGCCAGCAGTTACCCGGGAGCTGAGCAGTTCTTC. Amino acid sequence: CASSYPGAEQFF.

V and J are TRBV12-3 or TRBV12-4 and TRBJ1-1; D gene ambiguous. V lost 3 bases to trimming and J lost 3 bases, with 5 bases between them. The CDR3 contains 12 residues. CDR3 protein: CASSFGYTEAFF. In nucleotides, the CDR3 is TGTGCCAGCAGTTTCGGGTACACTGAAGCTTTCTTT.

The chain uses TRBV27 and TRBJ2-3; D gene uncertain. CDR1 and CDR2 (germline): MNHEY, SMNVEV (reference sequence). The CDR3 totals 16 residues. V lost 2 bases, J lost 1 base, and 13 bases lay in between. The CDR3 DNA follows: TGTGCCAGCAGTTTAAGGTCCGGGTCCCGCACAGATACGCAGTATTTT. This encodes CASSLRSGSRTDTQYF.

This clone was observed a few times. J is TRBJ1-2 and V is TRBV29-1, with 7 bases aligning to TRBD1. V shed 2 bases and J 8 bases; nucleotides not matched to a gene: 11. The CDR3 has 14 residues. Germline values: CDR1 SQVTM, CDR2 ANQGSEA. CDR3 nucleotide sequence: TGCAGCGTTGAAAACTTCTGGGACAGAGAAGGCTACACCTTC. Translating gives CSVENFWDREGYTF.

This chain links TRBV7-9 with TRBJ2-7; TRBD1 matches at 9 bases. Germline trimming cut 5 bases from V and 5 bases from J; bases unmatched to any gene: 13. Germline CDR1 is SEHNR and CDR2 is FQNEAQ (reference sequence). The CDR3 sequence is 16 residues long. The CDR3 DNA reads TGTGCCAGCAGCACGCCGGGACAGGGCTGGAGGAACGAGCAGTACTTC. It translates to CASSTPGQGWRNEQYF.

This clone showed up just once. The chain links TRBV28 to TRBJ2-7, with TRBD1 identical over 9 bases. In germline, CDR1 is MDHEN, CDR2 SYDVKM. Trimming removed 3 bases from V and 3 bases from J; junction bases left unmatched: 0. The CDR3 covers 13 residues. The CDR3: CASSLTGGYEQYF. CDR3 bases: TGTGCCAGCAGTTTGACAGGGGGCTACGAGCAGTACTTC.

Comment on this clone: At one end the junction does not follow the germline gene, possibly because of a read error. This rearrangement joins TRBV28 to TRBJ2-7; D is ambiguous. CDR3 length: 14 residues. CDR1 MDHEN and CDR2 SYDVKM come from the germline V gene. In DNA, the CDR3 is TGTGCCAGCAACCCGCACCTCCATTCCTACGAACAGTACTTC. This codes for CASNPHLHSYEQYF.

The V and J genes are TRBV6-2 or TRBV6-3 and TRBJ2-7; 7 nucleotides agree with TRBD1. Trimming cost V 5 bases and J 2 bases; bases outside gene matches: 6. The CDR3 sequence is 14 residues long. The V gene's germline CDR1 is MNHEY and CDR2 SVGEGT. CDR3 amino acids: CASSRTGPAYEQYF. CDR3 nucleotide sequence: TGTGCCAGCAGTCGGACAGGACCGGCCTACGAGCAGTACTTC.

CDR3 protein: CASSSSRSFGRGNTIYF. CDR3 DNA: TGTGCCAGCAGTTCTAGCAGGTCTTTCGGGCGTGGAAACACCATATATTTT. The rearrangement links TRBV27 to TRBJ1-3, with D unclear. From germline, CDR1 is MNHEY and CDR2 SMNVEV (reference sequence). The CDR3 totals 17 residues. V lost 4 bases to trimming and J lost 3 bases, with 19 bases between them.

J is TRBJ1-6 and V is TRBV6-1; 7 bases agree with TRBD1. This CDR3 is 17 amino acids long. CDR1 is MNHNS and CDR2 is SASEGT in the germline V gene. V lost 3 bases and J lost 4; bases outside the gene matches: 9. CDR3 in amino acids: CASSETLQGRYNSPLHF. The DNA of the CDR3 is TGTGCCAGCAGTGAGACCTTACAGGGGCGATATAATTCACCCCTCCACTTT.